This is a list of T cell receptor beta chains from one sample in a study of T cells in localized non-small cell lung cancer. Profiling relied on immunoSEQ multiplex PCR, and the TCRdb table lists in-frame clones only, not all of them. Of about 33,000 clones listed, 80% are singletons. The specimen comprised peripheral blood, sampled before any cancer treatment. Receptor source: a male donor aged 60 or over with stage III squamous cell lung carcinoma. Both conserved end residues are part of each CDR3. Each record gives: D gene, clone size, V gene, J gene, CDR3 protein, CDR3 DNA. The D gene is left open where the match is weak. Clone size, where shown, is once, few, many, or a class for clones that have expanded.

NA	NA	TRBV6-6	TRBJ2-7	CASSRESRDEQYF	TGTGCCAGCAGCCGGGAAAGTCGGGACGAGCAGTACTTC
TRBD1	NA	TRBV7-2	TRBJ1-2	CASSLGTGPDLGYTF	TGTGCCAGCAGCCTGGGGACAGGTCCCGACTTGGGGTACACCTTC
NA	NA	TRBV19	TRBJ2-2	CASNPDSGKGGELFF	TGTGCCAGTAATCCCGATAGCGGTAAAGGGGGGGAGCTGTTTTTT
TRBD2	NA	TRBV10-3	TRBJ2-7	CAISGRDNQNEQYF	TGTGCCATTTCCGGGAGGGACAATCAGAACGAGCAGTACTTC
TRBD2	once	TRBV4-1	TRBJ2-5	CASSRLQREVQETQYF	TGCGCCAGCAGTCGCCTCCAGCGGGAGGTCCAAGAGACCCAGTACTTC
NA	NA	TRBV28	TRBJ2-6	CASSFFTRSKVGANVLTF	TGTGCCAGCAGTTTTTTTACCCGAAGTAAGGTTGGGGCCAACGTCCTGACTTTC
NA	NA	TRBV18	TRBJ1-4	CASSQWTAGGEKLFF	TGTGCCAGCTCACAGTGGACAGCGGGGGGTGAAAAACTGTTTTTT
NA	medium-sized	TRBV6-5	TRBJ2-3	CASGENTDTQYF	TGTGCCAGCGGGGAAAACACAGATACGCAGTATTTT
TRBD1	NA	TRBV7-3	TRBJ2-1	CASSKEGASGNEQFF	TGTGCCAGCAGCAAAGAGGGGGCCTCCGGCAATGAGCAGTTCTTC
NA	NA	TRBV6-5	TRBJ2-7	CASSYSREQSYEQYF	TGTGCCAGCAGTTACTCAAGGGAACAGAGCTACGAGCAGTACTTC
TRBD1	NA	TRBV18	TRBJ1-2	CASSPRSQGGRGYTF	TGTGCCAGCTCACCCCGATCACAGGGGGGTCGTGGCTACACCTTC
NA	NA	TRBV7-9	TRBJ1-4	CASSASPVAATNEKLFF	TGTGCCAGCAGCGCCTCGCCCGTGGCCGCTACTAATGAAAAACTGTTTTTT
NA	NA	TRBV6-1	TRBJ1-5	CASSRAYNQPQHF	TGTGCCAGCAGCAGGGCCTACAATCAGCCCCAGCATTTT
NA	NA	TRBV7-8	TRBJ2-1	CASSLEPRSYSYNEQFF	TGTGCCAGCAGCTTAGAACCGCGCTCCTACTCCTACAATGAGCAGTTCTTC
NA	NA	TRBV4-1	TRBJ1-3	CASSHNAGVVGNTIYF	TGCGCCAGCAGCCACAATGCAGGGGTGGTTGGAAACACCATATATTTT
NA	NA	TRBV28	TRBJ2-4	CASSDRYSSLYF	TGTGCCAGCAGTGACCGATACAGTAGCTTGTACTTC
NA	NA	TRBV9	TRBJ2-7	CASSVLGTPTYEQYF	TGTGCCAGCAGCGTATTAGGGACACCTACCTACGAGCAGTACTTC
TRBD2	NA	TRBV5-6	TRBJ2-7	CASIKHSSGRAEEQYF	TGTGCCAGCATCAAACATTCTAGCGGGAGGGCCGAAGAGCAGTACTTC
NA	NA	TRBV29-1	TRBJ2-1	CSVPPGGVGALNEQFF	TGCAGCGTCCCCCCTGGGGGAGTGGGGGCGTTGAATGAGCAGTTCTTC
TRBD1	NA	TRBV19	TRBJ2-7	CASSTTRTGSSYEQYF	TGTGCCAGTAGCACCACCAGGACAGGTAGCTCCTACGAGCAGTACTTC
TRBD2	NA	TRBV7-3	TRBJ2-1	CASSSTSGGYNEQFF	TGTGCCAGCAGCTCGACTAGCGGGGGGTACAATGAGCAGTTCTTC
NA	NA	TRBV7-2	TRBJ2-5	CASSFNVPTTETQYF	TGTGCCAGCAGCTTTAACGTCCCGACTACAGAGACCCAGTACTTC
NA	NA	TRBV5-1	TRBJ1-3	CASSLAGLSRASGNTIYF	TGCGCCAGCAGCTTGGCCGGTTTATCGAGAGCCTCTGGAAACACCATATATTTT
NA	NA	TRBV5-4	TRBJ1-1	CASSLGQGKNTEAFF	TGTGCCAGCAGCTTGGGTCAGGGGAAGAACACTGAAGCTTTCTTT
TRBD1	NA	TRBV7-2	TRBJ2-7	CASSSGQGAYLEQYF	TGTGCCAGCAGCTCAGGACAGGGGGCGTATTTAGAGCAGTACTTC
TRBD1	NA	TRBV9	TRBJ1-6	CASSLRTGYNSPLHF	TGTGCCAGCAGCTTGCGGACAGGGTATAATTCACCCCTCCACTTT
NA	NA	TRBV6-5	TRBJ2-3	CASSYDRESATDTQYF	TGTGCCAGCAGTTACGACCGGGAGTCGGCCACAGATACGCAGTATTTT
NA	NA	TRBV7-2	TRBJ2-5	CASSSYGGQETQYF	TGTGCCAGCAGCTCCTATGGGGGGCAAGAGACCCAGTACTTC
TRBD1	NA	TRBV7-2	TRBJ2-5	CASSPRQGRETQYF	TGTGCCAGCAGCCCTAGACAGGGACGGGAGACCCAGTACTTC
NA	NA	TRBV7-6	TRBJ2-7	CASSSSGPTGRNSYEQYF	TGTGCCAGCAGCTCTAGTGGACCAACAGGACGCAACTCCTACGAGCAGTACTTC
TRBD2	NA	TRBV19	TRBJ2-3	CACSYQAGGRGTQYF	TGTGCCTGCTCATACCAAGCGGGAGGGCGGGGTACGCAGTATTTT
NA	NA	TRBV7-2	TRBJ1-4	CASSLAGGNEKLFF	TGTGCCAGCAGCTTAGCGGGAGGCAATGAAAAACTGTTTTTT
NA	once	TRBV6-5	TRBJ1-2	CASSSPIDRSYTF	TGTGCCAGCAGTTCACCAATAGACAGGAGCTACACCTTC
NA	once	TRBV13	TRBJ1-1	CASKGERNTEAFF	TGTGCCAGCAAGGGGGAGAGGAACACTGAAGCTTTCTTT
NA	NA	TRBV6-5	TRBJ2-1	CAISAKQGYEQFF	TGTGCCATCAGTGCGAAGCAGGGGTATGAGCAGTTCTTC
NA	NA	TRBV7-9	TRBJ1-5	CASSLDYQPQHF	TGTGCCAGCAGCCTAGACTATCAGCCCCAGCATTTT
TRBD2	NA	TRBV20-1	TRBJ2-5	CSAAGGETQYF	TGCAGTGCTGCGGGAGGGGAGACCCAGTACTTC
NA	NA	TRBV5-1	TRBJ1-1	CASSSRNTEAFF	TGCGCCAGCAGCTCCAGAAACACTGAAGCTTTCTTT
TRBD1	NA	TRBV25-1	TRBJ1-1	CASSRTGVRTEAFF	TGTGCCAGCAGTCGGACAGGGGTCCGTACTGAAGCTTTCTTT
NA	NA	TRBV13	TRBJ1-1	CASNIQGSTEAFF	TGTGCCAGCAATATTCAGGGAAGCACTGAAGCTTTCTTT
TRBD2	NA	TRBV30	TRBJ2-1	CAWSLGLAGVREQFF	TGTGCCTGGAGTCTGGGACTAGCGGGAGTACGCGAGCAGTTCTTC
NA	once	TRBV19	TRBJ1-2	CATTGNYAYGYTF	TGTGCCACTACCGGGAATTATGCTTATGGCTACACCTTC
TRBD1	NA	TRBV18	TRBJ1-6	CASAPGQGANSPLHF	TGTGCCAGCGCCCCGGGACAGGGGGCAAATTCACCCCTCCACTTT
TRBD1	NA	TRBV10-3	TRBJ1-2	CAISPWDRHFYGYTF	TGTGCCATCAGTCCTTGGGACAGACACTTCTATGGCTACACCTTC
TRBD2	NA	TRBV18	TRBJ2-1	CASSPLSSGLYNEQFF	TGTGCCAGCTCACCATTATCTAGCGGGCTCTACAATGAGCAGTTCTTC
TRBD2	NA	TRBV9	TRBJ2-1	CASSPGLAEYNEQFF	TGTGCCAGCAGCCCAGGGCTAGCGGAGTACAATGAGCAGTTCTTC
TRBD1	NA	TRBV4-1	TRBJ1-2	CASSQESLGTGVNYGYTF	TGCGCCAGCAGCCAAGAGAGTCTCGGGACAGGGGTTAACTATGGCTACACCTTC
NA	NA	TRBV10-3	TRBJ2-5	CAISREGETQYF	TGTGCCATCTCGAGGGAAGGTGAGACCCAGTACTTC
NA	NA	TRBV25-1	TRBJ2-4	CASSDDTAAKNIQYF	TGTGCCAGCAGTGACGACACCGCTGCCAAAAACATTCAGTACTTC
NA	few	TRBV18	TRBJ1-2	CASSPLREVNGYTF	TGTGCCAGCTCACCACTTAGGGAAGTAAACGGCTACACCTTC
NA	few	TRBV28	TRBJ2-7	CASSFSLGQFLSYEQYF	TGTGCCAGCTCATTTTCTTTGGGGCAGTTCCTTTCCTACGAGCAGTACTTC
NA	NA	TRBV28	TRBJ1-5	CASSLDGNQPQHF	TGTGCCAGCAGTTTAGACGGGAATCAGCCCCAGCATTTT
NA	NA	TRBV2	TRBJ2-5	CASSEARFRGAETQYF	TGTGCCAGCAGTGAAGCGAGATTCAGGGGGGCGGAGACCCAGTACTTC
TRBD2	NA	TRBV7-7	TRBJ2-3	CASSLGAGGLRDTQYF	TGTGCCAGCAGCTTAGGAGCGGGGGGCCTCCGGGATACGCAGTATTTT